The source of this T cell receptor (beta chain) is a study of Ad26.COV2.S vaccination and SARS-CoV-2 variants. On the study more broadly: Participants got Ad26.COV2.S intramuscularly, once or twice 56 days apart.

Treatment in this sample: 15 to 20 received Ad26.COV2.S at low or high dose, single or two shots; 5 received placebo; per-sample allocation not given. Following the first vaccine or placebo injection, samples were taken on day 63. Study outcomes and limitations: Vaccine and placebo recipients had comparable breadth of non-spike TCRs.

The CDR3 runs to 15 residues. Trimming removed 5 bases from V and 6 bases from J; junction bases left unmatched: 10. Germline loops: CDR1 MNHEY, CDR2 SVGEGT. Libraries were prepared by immunoSEQ multiplex PCR; TCRdb keeps only in-frame clonotypes and omits some of them. This table has some 480,000 clones, roughly 85% appearing once. This clone occurred once. No antigen is known for it. This chain uses TRBV6-2 or TRBV6-3 with TRBJ1-1; 9 bases are a match to TRBD1. This TCR came from a person aged 18-60 years who received the Ad26.COV2.S COVID-19 vaccine or a placebo. This material consisted of peripheral blood, taken in a trial of Ad26.COV2.S vaccine versus placebo. The CDR3 spells CASSPAQGARAEAFF. For the CDR3, the DNA is TGTGCCAGCAGTCCCGCACAGGGGGCGCGTGCTGAAGCTTTCTTT.